This TCR beta chain stems from a study of T cells in Graves' hyperthyroidism and ophthalmopathy. Patients having uncontrolled infection, another autoimmune disease, pregnancy or lactation were not included. The blood sample was taken at first hyperthyroidism diagnosis, before any ophthalmopathy symptoms. The germline V and J ends were trimmed by 1 base and 4 bases, with 10 bases remaining between them. CDR1 and CDR2 (germline): MDHEN, SYDVKM. There are 14 residues in the CDR3. This clonotype appeared many times. It was RNA transcripts that yielded the amplified TCR beta CDR3 regions. Researchers ran a first-round RT-PCR on the TCR CDR3 using the HTBI primer set. TCRdb fed the multiplex PCR reads into MiXCR, producing one record per CDR3 protein. The sample yields hundreds of thousands of distinct CDR3 sequences, roughly 13% seen once.

V usage is TRBV28 and J usage is TRBJ1-1; D is uncertain. The material sequenced was blood. This receptor was taken from a woman in her 30s with Graves' hyperthyroidism that later progressed to Graves' ophthalmopathy. The CDR3 loop is CASSLSIASTEAFF. The CDR3 DNA sequence: TGTGCCAGCAGTTTATCGATAGCGAGCACTGAAGCTTTCTTT.